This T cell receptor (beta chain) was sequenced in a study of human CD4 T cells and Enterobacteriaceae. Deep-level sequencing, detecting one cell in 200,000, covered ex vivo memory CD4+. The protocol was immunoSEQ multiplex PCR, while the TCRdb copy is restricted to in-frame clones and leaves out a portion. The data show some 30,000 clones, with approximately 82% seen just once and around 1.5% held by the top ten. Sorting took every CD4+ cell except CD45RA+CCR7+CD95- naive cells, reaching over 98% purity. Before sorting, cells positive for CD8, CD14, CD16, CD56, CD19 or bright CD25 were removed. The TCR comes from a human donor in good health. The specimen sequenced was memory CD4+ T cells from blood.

The CDR3 sequence is CASSYQRGTGRLGHEQFF. In nucleotides, the CDR3 is TGTGCCAGCAGCTACCAGAGGGGTACGGGACGCCTGGGCCATGAGCAGTTCTTC. The V gene is TRBV11-2, the J gene TRBJ2-1, with D perhaps TRBD1 or TRBD2 (5 bases each). V was clipped by 4 bases and J by 8 bases, with 27 bases between them. Per the germline V gene, CDR1 is SGHAT and CDR2 is FQNNGV. The CDR3 loop spans 18 amino acids.